The rows below give T cell receptor beta chains drawn from one sample of a study of blood T cell repertoires in COVID-19. Profiled with immunoSEQ multiplex PCR; TCRdb holds only in-frame clones, not every one. Of 65,000 to 85,000 clones detected, over 80% appear once; the ten largest clones hold less than 2.5%. The sample comprised peripheral blood. Receptors were obtained from a human donor in a cohort sampled during active COVID-19. The CDR3 runs from the conserved cysteine through the conserved F or W. Each record gives: V gene, clone size, D gene, J gene, CDR3 protein, CDR3 DNA. A D gene is named only where the DNA matches it firmly. Expanded clones get a size class; other rows say once, few or many, or leave the size out.

V gene: TRBV4-2; clone size: .; D gene: TRBD1; J gene: TRBJ2-2; CDR3 protein: CASSRSTGARRTGELFF; CDR3 DNA: TGTGCCAGCAGCCGATCGACAGGGGCTAGAAGGACCGGGGAGCTGTTTTTT
V gene: TRBV30; clone size: .; D gene: .; J gene: TRBJ1-2; CDR3 protein: CAWSRGIYGYTF; CDR3 DNA: TGTGCCTGGAGTCGAGGGATCTATGGCTACACCTTC
V gene: TRBV29-1; clone size: .; D gene: .; J gene: TRBJ1-4; CDR3 protein: CSAEGATNEKLFF; CDR3 DNA: TGCAGCGCCGAGGGTGCAACTAATGAAAAACTGTTTTTT
V gene: TRBV18; clone size: .; D gene: .; J gene: TRBJ1-1; CDR3 protein: CASSPEQSTLGFF; CDR3 DNA: TGTGCCAGCTCACCAGAACAGTCGACCCTGGGTTTCTTT
V gene: TRBV7-2; clone size: few; D gene: TRBD1; J gene: TRBJ1-2; CDR3 protein: CASSLRSRDRGGGYTF; CDR3 DNA: TGTGCCAGCAGCTTACGGAGTCGGGACAGGGGGGGAGGCTACACCTTC
V gene: TRBV6-5; clone size: few; D gene: .; J gene: TRBJ2-1; CDR3 protein: CASTSTRTGEQFF; CDR3 DNA: TGTGCCAGCACTAGTACGAGAACGGGTGAGCAGTTCTTC
V gene: TRBV5-8; clone size: few; D gene: .; J gene: TRBJ1-5; CDR3 protein: CASSLSWGGVDQPQHF; CDR3 DNA: TGTGCCAGCAGCTTGAGTTGGGGGGGTGTCGATCAGCCCCAGCATTTT
V gene: TRBV5-8; clone size: .; D gene: .; J gene: TRBJ2-5; CDR3 protein: CASSLVGGTQYF; CDR3 DNA: TGTGCCAGCAGCTTGGTGGGAGGGACCCAGTACTTC
V gene: TRBV7-2; clone size: once; D gene: .; J gene: TRBJ1-2; CDR3 protein: CASSSQGGGYGYTF; CDR3 DNA: TGTGCCAGCAGCTCACAGGGAGGGGGGTATGGCTACACCTTC
V gene: TRBV28; clone size: .; D gene: .; J gene: TRBJ2-1; CDR3 protein: CASRQRQSSYNEQFF; CDR3 DNA: TGTGCCAGCAGACAACGACAGAGCTCCTACAATGAGCAGTTCTTC
V gene: TRBV28; clone size: once; D gene: TRBD2; J gene: TRBJ2-5; CDR3 protein: CASSLPSGDQETQYF; CDR3 DNA: TGTGCCAGCAGTTTACCTAGCGGGGACCAAGAGACCCAGTACTTC
V gene: TRBV5-1; clone size: .; D gene: TRBD1; J gene: TRBJ2-2; CDR3 protein: CASRDRGTGELFF; CDR3 DNA: TGCGCCAGCCGGGACAGGGGGACCGGGGAGCTGTTTTTT
V gene: TRBV7-9; clone size: few; D gene: .; J gene: TRBJ1-2; CDR3 protein: CASSSREKVGGYTF; CDR3 DNA: TGTGCCAGCAGCTCTCGGGAAAAAGTAGGAGGCTACACCTTC
V gene: TRBV6-5; clone size: .; D gene: TRBD2; J gene: TRBJ2-7; CDR3 protein: CASSYSERGIEQYF; CDR3 DNA: TGTGCCAGCAGTTACTCGGAGCGGGGCATCGAGCAGTACTTC
V gene: TRBV3-1/TRBV3-2; clone size: .; D gene: .; J gene: TRBJ1-2; CDR3 protein: CASSQQRGGYTF; CDR3 DNA: TGTGCCAGCAGCCAACAACGGGGGGGCTACACCTTC
V gene: TRBV2; clone size: .; D gene: .; J gene: TRBJ1-1; CDR3 protein: CASRQWPDTEAFF; CDR3 DNA: TGTGCCAGCAGACAGTGGCCTGACACTGAAGCTTTCTTT
V gene: TRBV6-2/TRBV6-3; clone size: .; D gene: TRBD2; J gene: TRBJ2-5; CDR3 protein: CASSYRLHRGLAGSQQETQYF; CDR3 DNA: TGTGCCAGCAGTTACCGCCTACACAGGGGACTAGCGGGGAGTCAACAAGAGACCCAGTACTTC
V gene: TRBV6-5; clone size: .; D gene: TRBD2; J gene: TRBJ2-7; CDR3 protein: CASSSHFSGGSYEQYF; CDR3 DNA: TGTGCCAGCAGTTCTCATTTTAGCGGGGGCTCCTACGAGCAGTACTTC
V gene: TRBV28; clone size: .; D gene: TRBD1; J gene: TRBJ2-7; CDR3 protein: CASSPGTGASYEQYF; CDR3 DNA: TGTGCCAGCAGTCCAGGGACAGGGGCCTCCTACGAGCAGTACTTC
V gene: TRBV4-2; clone size: .; D gene: .; J gene: TRBJ2-7; CDR3 protein: CASSQGPGYEQYF; CDR3 DNA: TGTGCCAGCAGCCAGGGCCCGGGGTACGAGCAGTACTTC
V gene: TRBV14; clone size: .; D gene: .; J gene: TRBJ1-3; CDR3 protein: CASSHRQRLSGNTIYF; CDR3 DNA: TGTGCCAGCAGCCACAGACAGCGACTCTCTGGAAACACCATATATTTT
V gene: TRBV15; clone size: .; D gene: .; J gene: TRBJ1-6; CDR3 protein: CATSRAQGSNSPLHF; CDR3 DNA: TGTGCCACCAGCAGAGCCCAGGGATCAAATTCACCCCTCCACTTT